A single sample is the source of the 27 T cell receptor beta chains below, sequenced in a study of blood T cells in healthy people across ages. Alongside a J-beta primer mix, a sample-barcoded 5' primer served in a second PCR lasting about 6 to 11 cycles. MiXCR was run by TCRdb on the 5' RACE reads, yielding one entry per CDR3 protein. The sample has 450,000 to 700,000 distinct CDR3 sequences; 27% are singletons. Sequencing input: blood. The source of these receptors is a woman in her 70s in good health.

The V call is TRBV7-2, the J call TRBJ1-5; D gene ambiguous. V was pared by 5 bases and J by 1 base, with 15 bases between. Germline V gene data show CDR1 as SGHTA and CDR2 as FQGNSA. The CDR3 runs 16 residues. The CDR3 sequence is CASSPPRGRSNQPQHF. The CDR3 nucleotides are TGTGCCAGCAGCCCTCCGCGGGGTCGAAGCAATCAGCCCCAGCATTTT.

This clonotype was observed a few times. This rearrangement joins TRBV9 to TRBJ1-1, with TRBD1 matching 10 bases. Germline-derived CDR1 and CDR2 are SGDLS and YYNGEE. Unmatched junction bases numbered 5, after V lost 2 bases and J lost 4 bases. The CDR3 extends over 15 amino acids. The CDR3 protein is CASSVRDRGGTEAFF. The CDR3 DNA sequence: TGTGCCAGCAGCGTCCGGGACAGGGGTGGCACTGAAGCTTTCTTT.

The chain links TRBV19 to TRBJ1-2; TRBD1 matches at 9 bases. With 7 bases clipped from V and 4 bases from J, the junction kept 10 bases outside the gene matches. CDR1 and CDR2 from the germline V gene are LNHDA and SQIVND (reference sequence). The CDR3 contains 15 residues. The CDR3 loop reads CASKAPDRGPYGYTF. Here the CDR3 DNA reads TGTGCCAGTAAAGCCCCGGACAGGGGACCCTATGGCTACACCTTC.

J is TRBJ2-7 and V is TRBV29-1; D remains ambiguous. The CDR3 has 12 residues. Deletions cut 4 bases from V and 2 bases from J, with 9 bases between. CDR1 is SQVTM, CDR2 ANQGSEA, per germline. DNA for the CDR3: TGCAGCGTTGCCCCGAGAACCTACGAGCAGTACTTC. This translates into CSVAPRTYEQYF.

CDR3 region: CASSSQPSSGVYEQYF. The CDR3 DNA sequence: TGTGCCAGCAGTTCCCAACCATCTAGCGGGGTCTACGAGCAGTACTTC. The V call is TRBV27, the J call TRBJ2-7; 9 nucleotides match TRBD2. CDR3 length: 16 residues. Germline CDR1 and CDR2: MNHEY and SMNVEV (reference sequence). The ends lost 4 bases at V and 3 bases at J; junction bases unmatched: 10.

CDR3 protein: CASSAAMTSGLQYF. The CDR3 nucleotides are TGTGCCAGCAGCGCTGCCATGACTAGCGGGCTGCAGTATTTT. The rearrangement joins TRBV9 to TRBJ2-3; TRBD2 matches at 10 bases. The CDR3 contains 14 residues. The trim removed 3 bases at V and 11 bases at J, leaving 9 bases unmatched. The germline gives CDR1 SGDLS, CDR2 YYNGEE.

This clonotype was counted ten times or more. The chain is built from TRBV9 and TRBJ1-4; D is possibly TRBD1 (6 bases). The V gene's germline CDR1 is SGDLS and CDR2 YYNGEE. V was trimmed by 3 bases and J by 4 bases, leaving 10 bases between them. The CDR3 has 14 residues. The CDR3 region is CASSAQGNNEKLFF. CDR3 DNA sequence: TGTGCCAGCAGCGCCCAGGGGAATAATGAAAAACTGTTTTTT.

Comments on this clonotype: At one boundary the junction diverges from the germline segment, which might be a read error. The J gene is TRBJ2-4, the V gene TRBV20-1; a possible D gene is TRBD1 (5 bases). Germline V gene sequence: CDR1 DFQATT, CDR2 SNEGSKA (reference sequence). CDR3 length: 15 residues. Here the CDR3 reads CSAVDSSVAKNIQYF. DNA for the CDR3: TGCAGTGCCGTAGACAGTAGTGTAGCCAAAAACATCCAGTACTTC.

The V gene is TRBV9, the J gene TRBJ2-3, with TRBD2 matching over 11 bases. Trimming took 5 bases from V and 4 from J; bases not matched to a gene: 6. CDR3 length: 15 residues. Germline CDR1 SGDLS, CDR2 YYNGEE. The CDR3 DNA is TGTGCCAGCAGTTCGACTAGCGGGAAGGCAGATACGCAGTATTTT. Protein product: CASSSTSGKADTQYF. Based on the CDR3 plus reference TRBV9 and TRBJ2-3, the full variable domain is DSGVTQTPKHLITATGQRVTLRCSPRSGDLSVYWYQQSLDQGLQFLIQYYNGEERAKGNILERFSAQQFPDLHSELNLSSLELGDSALYFCASSSTSGKADTQYFGPGTRLTVL.

The rearrangement uses TRBV6-5 and TRBJ1-6; TRBD1 matches at 7 bases. The junction had 6 bases not matched to a gene; V was cut back by 6 bases and J by 7 bases. The length of the CDR3 is 14 residues. Germline CDR1 reads MNHEY; CDR2 reads SVGAGI. CDR3 protein: CASSPGTVNSPLHF. The CDR3 DNA reads TGTGCCAGCAGCCCCGGGACAGTAAATTCACCCCTCCACTTT.

Regarding this clonotype: The junction and the germline gene differ at one end; a read error may be behind it. The genes are TRBV5-1 and TRBJ1-1; D is unclear. This CDR3 comprises 15 residues. In germline, CDR1 is SGHRS, CDR2 YFSETQ. The CDR3 loop reads CASSLGVGLVTEAFF. CDR3 nucleotides: TGCGCCAGCAGCTTGGGCGTGGGCTTGGTCACTGAAGCCTTCTTT.

The V and J genes are TRBV20-1 and TRBJ2-1; D is possibly TRBD1 (5 bases). This CDR3 has 13 amino acids. Per the germline V gene, CDR1 is DFQATT and CDR2 is SNEGSKA (reference sequence). V was shortened by 7 bases and J by 4 bases, with 14 bases between the two germline ends. The CDR3 is CSGKGKLYNEQFF. DNA for the CDR3: TGCAGTGGCAAGGGGAAACTGTACAATGAGCAGTTCTTC.

The chain is built from TRBV9 and TRBJ1-6; D is uncertain. This CDR3 comprises 14 residues. Germline CDR1 SGDLS, CDR2 YYNGEE. Between the trimmed V and J ends, which lost 0 bases and 7 bases, there was a span of 8 bases. The CDR3, as DNA: TGTGCCAGCAGCGTAGTATGGAGGAATTCACCCCTCCACTTT. This codes for CASSVVWRNSPLHF.

Remarks on this clonotype: This may stem from a read error, because a much larger clone lies one nucleotide away. This sequence joins TRBV7-2 and TRBJ1-2; no definite D call. Between the trimmed V and J ends, which lost 1 base and 1 base, there was a span of 7 bases. Germline values: CDR1 SGHTA, CDR2 FQGNSA. The CDR3 spans 14 residues. The CDR3 region has the DNA TGTGCCAGCAGCTTAGGCAGGCTTAACTATGGCTACACCTTC. Its protein product is CASSLGRLNYGYTF.

V is TRBV7-2 and J is TRBJ2-1, with TRBD2 matching 9 bases. V was pared by 5 bases and J by 4 bases, with 18 bases of the junction left unmatched. The CDR3 is made up of 19 amino acids. Germline V gene lookup returns CDR1 SGHTA and CDR2 FQGNSA. CDR3 DNA sequence: TGTGCCAGCAGCCCCGGGAGCGGGGGGCCCACGTATATATACAATGAGCAGTTCTTC. Translating gives CASSPGSGGPTYIYNEQFF.

CDR3 region: CASSYGGTASHEQYF. The CDR3 coding sequence is TGTGCCAGCAGTTATGGAGGGACGGCGTCGCACGAGCAGTACTTC. The gene calls are TRBV6-2 or TRBV6-3 and TRBJ2-7, with a possible D match to TRBD2 (6 bases). The CDR3 is made up of 15 amino acids. V lost 3 bases and J 5 bases, leaving 17 bases between the germline ends. Germline V gene sequence: CDR1 MNHEY, CDR2 SVGEGT.

This clonotype was observed a handful of times. The chain has TRBV5-6 and TRBJ2-4, with D perhaps TRBD1 (5 bases). The CDR3 is made up of 15 amino acids. From germline, CDR1 is SGHDT and CDR2 YYEEEE. Trimming left V 6 bases short and J 1 base short, with 14 bases between. The CDR3 DNA sequence: TGTGCCAGCACTATGGGGCCATGGGCCAAAAACATTCAGTACTTC. It specifies CASTMGPWAKNIQYF. The full variable domain, its missing parts supplied by reference TRBV5-6 and TRBJ2-4, is DAGVTQSPTHLIKTRGQQVTLRCSPKSGHDTVSWYQQALGQGPQFIFQYYEEEERQRGNFPDRFSGHQFPNYSSELNVNALLLGDSALYLCASTMGPWAKNIQYFGAGTRLSVL.

J is TRBJ1-2 and V is TRBV4-2; 10 bases agree with TRBD1. The J segment lost 8 bases and the V segment lost 0 bases, leaving 3 bases of the junction unmatched. CDR3 length: 14 amino acids. The germline V gene has CDR1 LGHNA and CDR2 YNFKEQ. The CDR3 is CASSQDDRGPGYTF. For the CDR3, the DNA is TGTGCCAGCAGCCAAGATGACAGGGGGCCGGGCTACACCTTC.

This clonotype was found a few times. The V and J genes are TRBV4-3 and TRBJ2-1; D is possibly TRBD2 (6 bases). This CDR3 has 16 residues. Germline V gives CDR1 LGHNA, CDR2 YSLEER. V was trimmed by 6 bases and J by 5 bases, leaving 20 bases between them. The CDR3 coding sequence is TGCGCCAGCAGAATCCGCCTGTGGGGGGAAAACAATGAGCAGTTCTTC. The encoded protein is CASRIRLWGENNEQFF.

The J gene is TRBJ2-1, the V gene TRBV7-2, with 8 bases identical to TRBD2. This CDR3 contains 19 residues. Germline V gene lookup returns CDR1 SGHTA and CDR2 FQGNSA. V trimming: 1 base; J trimming: 0 bases; junction bases outside the gene matches: 11. CDR3 region: CASSLEGTSSISSYNEQFF. The CDR3 coding sequence is TGTGCCAGCAGCTTAGAAGGGACTAGTTCGATTAGCTCCTACAATGAGCAGTTCTTC. Full variable domain (outside the CDR3, taken from reference TRBV7-2 and TRBJ2-1): GAGVSQSPSNKVTEKGKDVELRCDPISGHTALYWYRQSLGQGLEFLIYFQGNSAPDKSGLPSDRFSAERTGGSVSTLTIQRTQQEDSAVYLCASSLEGTSSISSYNEQFFGPGTRLTVL.

This chain uses TRBV20-1 with TRBJ2-3; TRBD1 is a possible D gene (7 bases). The CDR3 covers 15 residues. Germline CDR1 DFQATT, CDR2 SNEGSKA (reference sequence). Trimming took 3 bases from V and 2 from J, leaving 15 bases between them. The CDR3 sequence: CSARRAGQTTDTQYF. As DNA, the CDR3 is TGCAGTGCTAGGAGGGCGGGACAGACCACAGATACGCAGTATTTT.

There are a few counts of this clonotype. The chain is built from TRBV20-1 and TRBJ1-4; unclear D gene. The germline V and J ends were trimmed by 0 bases and 1 base, with 12 bases remaining between them. The CDR3 runs to 16 residues. Per the germline V gene, CDR1 is DFQATT and CDR2 is SNEGSKA (reference sequence). CDR3 DNA sequence: TGCAGTGCTAGAGATGGGCGGGCGGGAACTAATGAAAAACTGTTTTTT. Its translation: CSARDGRAGTNEKLFF.

This clonotype appeared many times. V is TRBV7-2 and J is TRBJ2-1; 9 bases fit TRBD2. The CDR3 length is 16 residues. V shed 4 bases and J 3 bases; nucleotides not matched to a gene: 7. Looked up from germline, CDR1 is SGHTA and CDR2 is FQGNSA. CDR3 sequence reads: CASSSQGGGVYNEQFF. DNA for the CDR3: TGTGCCAGCAGCTCCCAAGGCGGGGGGGTCTACAATGAGCAGTTCTTC.

This chain joins TRBV20-1 and TRBJ2-1, with 8 nucleotides matching TRBD2. Looked up from germline, CDR1 is DFQATT and CDR2 is SNEGSKA (reference sequence). J gave up 6 bases and V 5 bases, and 9 bases lay outside the gene matches. The CDR3 is made up of 14 amino acids. DNA of the CDR3: TGCAGTGCTGGTAGCGGGGTATCGGGCAATGAGCAGTTCTTC. This sequence encodes CSAGSGVSGNEQFF.

This clonotype was counted a few times. This chain uses TRBV3-1 with TRBJ2-1; 8 positions agree with TRBD2. This CDR3 has 16 amino acids. CDR1 and CDR2 (germline): LGHDT, YNNKEL (reference sequence). Trimming took 1 base from V and 1 from J; bases not matched to a gene: 3. This CDR3 reads CASSQVRLASYNEQFF. CDR3 coding DNA: TGTGCCAGCAGCCAAGTGAGACTAGCGTCCTACAATGAGCAGTTCTTC.

The sample holds a few counts of this clonotype. This sequence joins TRBV28 and TRBJ2-5; D gene ambiguous. Germline lookup yields CDR1 MDHEN and CDR2 SYDVKM. The germline V and J ends were trimmed by 6 bases and 5 bases, with 22 bases remaining between them. This CDR3 has 16 residues. CDR3 in amino acids: CASSILPWKVAETQYF. DNA for the CDR3: TGTGCCAGCAGCATACTCCCCTGGAAGGTTGCTGAGACCCAGTACTTC.

The genes are TRBV7-9 and TRBJ1-1; D is unclear. With 4 bases removed from V and 0 bases from J, the gap between germline ends came to 6 bases. The CDR3 runs to 13 residues. In germline, CDR1 is SEHNR, CDR2 FQNEAQ (reference sequence). The CDR3 loop is CASSYRMNTEAFF. In nucleotides, the CDR3 is TGTGCCAGCAGCTACCGCATGAACACTGAAGCTTTCTTT. Supplemented by reference TRBV7-9 and TRBJ1-1, the full variable domain reads DTGVSQNPRHKITKRGQNVTFRCDPISEHNRLYWYRQTLGQGPEFLTYFQNEAQLEKSRLLSDRFSAERPKGSFSTLEIQRTEQGDSAMYLCASSYRMNTEAFFGQGTRLTVV.